Detailed here is one T cell receptor beta chain. The target antigen is unknown. The record originates from a study of PD-1 blockade in classical Hodgkin lymphoma. Overall study results and limits: Underlying causes for the observed repertoire differences were not defined, possibly disease activity or prior therapy. Relapsed/refractory patients reportedly had the lowest baseline TCR diversity, below newly diagnosed patients, who were below healthy donors. Prior to therapy, complete responders displayed diversity much like that of newly diagnosed patients.

Relapse was seen in all patients after autologous stem cell transplantation, and brentuximab vedotin exposure was variable. The V gene end was trimmed by 1 base and the J gene end by 4 bases; junction bases not matched to a gene: 11. The CDR3 extends over 17 amino acids. CDR1 is SGHRS, CDR2 YFSETQ, per germline. Assay: immunoSEQ multiplex PCR; the TCRdb copy retains only in-frame clones and omits some. The sample contains under 70,000 clones, roughly two thirds of which appear only once. The clonotype comes from a human donor with classical Hodgkin lymphoma. The chain is built from TRBV5-1 and TRBJ2-7, with 10 bases lining up with TRBD1. This material consisted of peripheral blood mononuclear cells (PBMCs), taken before the second cycle of nivolumab. CDR3 sequence reads: CASSLRLTGQGVYEQYF. The CDR3 nucleotides read TGCGCCAGCAGCTTGCGCCTTACCGGACAGGGGGTTTACGAGCAGTACTTC.